The TCR beta chain described here comes from a study of blood T cells in healthy people across ages. The study's findings and limits: As age increased, TCR beta diversity per million T cells fell in a roughly linear fashion. Total diversity from one million sequenced T cells was likely underestimated.

Then a second PCR, running about 6 to 12 cycles, was carried out with a sample-barcoded 5' primer and a J-beta primer mix. Each TCR beta cDNA got a 12-nucleotide random molecular identifier. MiXCR, applied by TCRdb to the 5' RACE reads, yields one record per CDR3 protein. The data show 730,000 or so distinct CDR3 sequences, with roughly two fifths seen just once and 20% to 25% held by the top ten. With respect to this clonotype: What it binds is not known.

The germline CDR1 and CDR2 sequences are KGHDR and SFDVKD. The CDR3 runs to 15 residues. The draw of peripheral blood yielded around 10 milliliters from each donor. The chain carries TRBV24-1 and TRBJ2-1; TRBD2 aligns across 10 bases. The J call could be wrong; TRBJ2-7 is a better fit for the DNA end. This sequence was found in an older woman in good health. The specimen sequenced was blood. The CDR3 region has the DNA TGTGCCACCTCGATAACTAGCGGGGCCCTCAATGAGCAGTACTTC. It specifies CATSITSGALNEQYF.